This T cell receptor (beta chain) derives from a study of T cells expressing NK-cell markers. Across the whole study: In the group of eight sequenced donors, seven were HCMV-seropositive and one was seronegative.

The CDR3 runs to 12 residues. CDR1 and CDR2 (germline): SEHNR, FQNEAQ (reference sequence). From the 5' RACE reads, TCRdb lists one entry per CDR3 protein and no DNA. The sample table sets out 350,000 to 400,000 distinct CDR3 sequences. The chain couples TRBV7-9 to TRBJ2-2; the D gene TCRdb calls, TRBD1, cannot be checked with no DNA. Specimen: blood T cells: a sorted CD56 or NKG2C T cell subset, CD4+ or CD8+ T cells, or bulk PBMC T cells (not recorded which). The receptor comes from a woman aged 50 to 60 in good health. CDR3 amino acids: CAGRPGTGELFF.